These 19 T cell receptor beta chains were all obtained from the same sample, sequenced in a study of cytomegalovirus exposure and HLA in healthy donors. The PCR ran on 60 Vbeta and 13 Jbeta primers. The table came from immunoSEQ multiplex PCR; TCRdb's copy has only in-frame clones and leaves some out. This sample has about 220,000 clones; around 80% occur once, and the top ten carry more than 0.6%. Specimen: PBMCs. The receptors derive from a boy younger than 10 in good health and CMV-seronegative.

The V and J genes are TRBV19 and TRBJ2-2; TRBD1 aligns across 8 bases. This CDR3 contains 16 residues. The germline V gene has CDR1 LNHDA and CDR2 SQIVND (reference sequence). V shed 8 bases, J shed 3 bases, and the junction held 11 bases outside the gene matches. As DNA, the CDR3 is TGTGCCAGTGCCTCTACAGGGGGTTGGTACACCGGGGAGCTGTTTTTT. Residues: CASASTGGWYTGELFF.

This clone was counted only a few times. The rearrangement uses TRBV9 and TRBJ1-1; D gene unclear. Germline-derived CDR1 and CDR2 are SGDLS and YYNGEE. The CDR3 sequence is 15 residues long. V dropped 4 bases and J dropped 0 bases, with 13 bases sitting between them. CDR3 in amino acids: CASSQSRGMNTEAFF. The CDR3 region has the DNA TGTGCCAGCAGCCAGAGTAGAGGAATGAACACTGAAGCTTTCTTT. Full variable domain (missing parts from reference TRBV9 and TRBJ1-1): DSGVTQTPKHLITATGQRVTLRCSPRSGDLSVYWYQQSLDQGLQFLIQYYNGEERAKGNILERFSAQQFPDLHSELNLSSLELGDSALYFCASSQSRGMNTEAFFGQGTRLTVV.

In the case of this clone: The junction departs from germline at one end; a sequencing error may be responsible. The CDR3 bases are TGTTCCAGCAGCTTAGTCGCTGGGGCGGGCAATCAGCCCCAGCATTTT. Protein sequence: CSSSLVAGAGNQPQHF. The rearrangement links TRBV7-9 to TRBJ1-5; possible D gene TRBD1, 5 bases. The CDR3 has 16 residues. Germline lookup yields CDR1 SEHNR and CDR2 FQNEAQ (reference sequence).

The chain employs TRBV18 and TRBJ1-1, with TRBD1 matching 11 bases. The CDR3 consists of 16 residues. V shed 4 bases and J 4 bases; nucleotides not matched to a gene: 8. Germline V gives CDR1 KGHSH, CDR2 LQKENI. CDR3 nucleotides: TGTGCCAGCTCACTCTCGCGGACAGGGGGCGGCACTGAAGCTTTCTTT. Its translation: CASSLSRTGGGTEAFF.

The chain employs TRBV7-2 and TRBJ2-1, with 7 bases matching TRBD1. The CDR3 has 15 residues. The germline V gene has CDR1 SGHTA and CDR2 FQGNSA. With V trimmed by 7 bases and J by 0 bases, 6 bases remained unmatched. The CDR3 coding sequence is TGTGCCAGCACCCCTAGACAGGGCTCCTACAATGAGCAGTTCTTC. Amino acid sequence: CASTPRQGSYNEQFF.

The genes are TRBV7-9 and TRBJ1-1, with D possibly matching TRBD1 (6 bases). Trimming took off 0 bases at V and 0 bases at J, with 8 bases between the two ends. Germline V gene lookup returns CDR1 SEHNR and CDR2 FQNEAQ (reference sequence). This CDR3 region has 15 residues. The CDR3 loop reads CASSLAGAMNTEAFF. The CDR3 DNA reads TGTGCCAGCAGCTTAGCGGGGGCCATGAACACTGAAGCTTTCTTT.

The genes are TRBV7-9 and TRBJ2-7; 7 bases agree with TRBD1. Trimming removed 5 bases from V and 2 bases from J; junction bases left unmatched: 3. This CDR3 comprises 13 residues. Germline V lookup: CDR1 SEHNR, CDR2 FQNEAQ (reference sequence). The CDR3 nucleotides read TGTGCCAGCAGCGAGGGGACAGCCTACGAGCAGTACTTC. It specifies CASSEGTAYEQYF.

This chain connects TRBV28 to TRBJ1-2; no reliable D call. V was clipped by 2 bases and J by 4 bases, with 11 bases between them. Germline CDR1 is MDHEN and CDR2 is SYDVKM. This CDR3 is 14 amino acids long. CDR3 nucleotide sequence: TGTGCCAGCAGTTTAAGGCCCCCAGGCTATGGCTACACCTTC. Translated, it gives CASSLRPPGYGYTF.

The V gene is TRBV19, the J gene TRBJ2-1; 11 nucleotides align to TRBD2. V gave up 6 bases and J gave up 7 bases; unmatched junction bases: 8. This CDR3 is 15 amino acids long. The germline V gene encodes CDR1 LNHDA and CDR2 SQIVND (reference sequence). In nucleotides, the CDR3 is TGTGCCAGTAGGAAACTAGCGGGAGCTAGAAATGAGCAGTTCTTC. Translating gives CASRKLAGARNEQFF.

V usage is TRBV6-5 and J usage is TRBJ2-7; TRBD1 might be the D (6 bases). V was trimmed by 6 bases and J by 2 bases, leaving 17 bases between them. Germline assignment: CDR1 MNHEY and CDR2 SVGAGI. The CDR3 sequence is 15 residues long. The DNA for the CDR3 is TGTGCCAGCAGGGAGACCGGGACATTCGCCTACGAGCAGTACTTC. Translated: CASRETGTFAYEQYF.

This clone was detected only once. The V call is TRBV7-2, the J call TRBJ2-1, with 11 bases fitting TRBD1. CDR3 length: 14 residues. Germline V gene lookup returns CDR1 SGHTA and CDR2 FQGNSA. J lost 9 bases, V lost 5 bases, and 6 bases had no gene match. The CDR3, as DNA: TGTGCCAGCAGCCCCCGGACAGGGGGCCGTGAGCAGTTCTTC. Translated: CASSPRTGGREQFF.

This chain connects TRBV5-1 to TRBJ1-2, with 7 nucleotides matching TRBD1. Germline V gives CDR1 SGHRS, CDR2 YFSETQ. This CDR3 region has 14 residues. J gave up 3 bases and V 4 bases, and 6 bases lay outside the gene matches. The CDR3 DNA is TGCGCCAGCAGCAAGGACAGGCCCGACTATGGCTACACCTTC. Protein product: CASSKDRPDYGYTF.

The chain joins TRBV15 to TRBJ2-5, with 10 bases lining up with TRBD2. This CDR3 region has 15 residues. Trimming took 4 bases from V and 4 from J; bases not matched to a gene: 6. CDR1 LNHNV and CDR2 YYDKDF come from the germline V gene (reference sequence). The CDR3 DNA reads TGTGCCACCAGCATTTCAATAGCGGGGGGAGAGACCCAGTACTTC. This translates into CATSISIAGGETQYF. Full variable domain (missing parts from reference TRBV15 and TRBJ2-5): DAMVIQNPRYQVTQFGKPVTLSCSQTLNHNVMYWYQQKSSQAPKLLFHYYDKDFNNEADTPDNFQSRRPNTSFCFLDIRSPGLGDTAMYLCATSISIAGGETQYFGPGTRLLVL.

The CDR3 nucleotides read TGTGCCAGCAGCGTAGAAACAGGGCGGTATGGCTACACCTTC. It is translated as CASSVETGRYGYTF. The chain combines TRBV9 with TRBJ1-2; possibly TRBD1 for D (6 bases). CDR1 SGDLS and CDR2 YYNGEE come from the germline V gene. This CDR3 has 14 residues. V was shortened by 0 bases and J by 5 bases, with 11 bases between the two germline ends.

The chain has TRBV19 and TRBJ2-3, with D unclear. The germline V and J ends were trimmed by 4 bases and 3 bases, with 8 bases remaining between them. Germline V gene lookup returns CDR1 LNHDA and CDR2 SQIVND (reference sequence). CDR3 length equals 13 residues. The CDR3 DNA follows: TGTGCCAGTAGTACCCGAGAAACAGATACGCAGTATTTT. Residues: CASSTRETDTQYF.

This sequence joins TRBV6-5 and TRBJ1-4; D not certain. Trimming took off 6 bases at V and 8 bases at J, with 19 bases between the two ends. This CDR3 region has 15 residues. Germline loops: CDR1 MNHEY, CDR2 SVGAGI. The CDR3 DNA follows: TGTGCCAGCAGCTCCCAGCCACCTACGGGGGAAAAACTGTTTTTT. This encodes CASSSQPPTGEKLFF.

The rearrangement links TRBV10-3 to TRBJ1-5; the match to TRBD1 covers 7 bases. V lost 4 bases to trimming and J lost 5 bases; unmatched junction nucleotides: 5. Looked up from germline, CDR1 is ENHRY and CDR2 is SYGVKD. The CDR3 is 14 amino acids. The CDR3 is CAISGGQQDQPQHF. The CDR3 coding sequence is TGTGCCATCAGTGGGGGACAGCAAGATCAGCCCCAGCATTTT.

This rearrangement joins TRBV5-4 to TRBJ2-3; 9 nucleotides align to TRBD2. Trimming removed 4 bases from V and 4 bases from J; junction bases left unmatched: 7. This CDR3 is 15 amino acids long. Germline lookup yields CDR1 SGHNT and CDR2 YYREEE (reference sequence). The CDR3 DNA is TGTGCCAGCAGCCTCCAGGGGACTAGCCCAGATACGCAGTATTTT. Residues: CASSLQGTSPDTQYF.

Concerning this clone: The junction departs from germline at one end; a sequencing error may be responsible. Additional DNA sequences in this sample encode the identical CDR3. This chain connects TRBV5-8 to TRBJ1-4; TRBD1 agrees at 9 bases. This CDR3 is built from 15 residues. CDR1 and CDR2 from the germline V gene are SGHTS and YDEGEE. The CDR3: CASSAGQGAGEKLFF. The CDR3 bases are TGCGCCAGCAGCGCGGGACAGGGCGCGGGGGAAAAACTGTTTTTT.